A selection of T cell receptor beta chains follows, all from one sample in a study of blood T cell repertoires in COVID-19. This table comes from immunoSEQ multiplex PCR, and its TCRdb copy is limited to in-frame clones, with some not included. The table lists around 370,000 clones, nearly 90% of them singletons, with 6.5% to 8% in the top ten. The material sequenced was peripheral blood. Every receptor here comes from a man aged 18 to 30 with active or convalescent COVID-19. Each CDR3 is given with its conserved first and last residue. The D gene is left open where the match is weak. Clone size is shown for a subset of rows, as once, few, many or a class of expanded clone.

v_gene	abundance	j_gene	d_gene	CDR3nt	CDR3aa
TRBV11-2	NA	TRBJ2-7	TRBD1	TGTGCCAGCAGCTCTCAAGGACAGGGGGCTTCGGGGAACTACGAGCAGTACTTC	CASSSQGQGASGNYEQYF
TRBV15	NA	TRBJ2-3	NA	TGTGCCACCAGCAGAGATCGGGGAGATACGCAGTATTTT	CATSRDRGDTQYF
TRBV3-1/TRBV3-2	NA	TRBJ1-1	NA	TGTGCCAGCAGCCCATTGAGGAAGAACACTGAAGCTTTCTTT	CASSPLRKNTEAFF
TRBV14	NA	TRBJ2-7	TRBD2	TGTGCCAGCAGCCAAGGGAGAACAAAGGGACTAGCGGGATACGAGCAGTACTTC	CASSQGRTKGLAGYEQYF
TRBV7-3	few	TRBJ2-5	NA	TGTGCCAGCAGCCTCGTCGGGGAGACCCAGTACTTC	CASSLVGETQYF
TRBV19	NA	TRBJ1-5	NA	TGTGCCAGTAGTTTACGGACTTATGGGGGCAATCAGCCCCAGCATTTT	CASSLRTYGGNQPQHF
TRBV5-1	NA	TRBJ2-3	TRBD2	TGCGCCAGCAGGACTAGCGGGGGCACAGATACGCAGTATTTT	CASRTSGGTDTQYF
TRBV28	NA	TRBJ1-2	TRBD1	TGTGCCAGCAGCGGGACAGGGGTGAACTACACCTTC	CASSGTGVNYTF
TRBV29-1	NA	TRBJ2-7	NA	TGCAGCGTTGTAGACGGGAGTATAAAGCAGTACTTC	CSVVDGSIKQYF
TRBV27	NA	TRBJ2-4	NA	TGTGCCAGCAGTTTAGGGGGGAGTAGGCCAACCAAAAACATTCAGTACTTC	CASSLGGSRPTKNIQYF
TRBV20-1	few	TRBJ1-5	NA	TGCAGTGCTAGTACATACGACAGAAAATATAGCAATCAGCCCCAGCATTTT	CSASTYDRKYSNQPQHF
TRBV7-9	NA	TRBJ2-2	NA	TGTGCCAGCACCGACAGGCACACCGGGGAGCTGTTTTTT	CASTDRHTGELFF
TRBV19	NA	TRBJ2-1	NA	TGTGCCAGTAGTATGCCGGGCAATGAGCAGTTCTTC	CASSMPGNEQFF
TRBV5-4	NA	TRBJ2-3	TRBD2	TGTGCCAGCAGCTTTAGGACTAGCGGGAGTTGGGGCACAGATACGCAGTATTTT	CASSFRTSGSWGTDTQYF
TRBV5-6	NA	TRBJ1-5	NA	TGTGCCAGCAGCCGCGAACATCAGCCCCAGCATTTT	CASSREHQPQHF
TRBV7-3	NA	TRBJ1-1	TRBD1	TGTGCCAGCAGCCCTAACAGGGGGCAGGGAGCTTTCTTT	CASSPNRGQGAFF
TRBV2	NA	TRBJ2-7	NA	TGTGCCAGCCATGAGGGGACACCTCTCGCAGGGCAGTACTTC	CASHEGTPLAGQYF
TRBV11-3	NA	TRBJ2-7	NA	TGTGCCAGCAGCCGAGGGGGTGAGTCCTACGAGCAGTACTTC	CASSRGGESYEQYF
TRBV15	once	TRBJ1-1	NA	TGTGCCACCAGCAGCTACAGGGAGGGACTAGAAGCTTTCTTT	CATSSYREGLEAFF
TRBV19	few	TRBJ1-5	TRBD1	TGTGCCAGTAGTGTCGGACAGGGTGTTCAGCCCCAGCATTTT	CASSVGQGVQPQHF
TRBV5-1	NA	TRBJ1-2	NA	TGCGCCAGCACTACAGGGTCGGGTCTGATTGATGGCTACACCTTC	CASTTGSGLIDGYTF
TRBV12-5	once	TRBJ1-1	NA	TGTGCTACCTTACTAGGGTCTGAAGCTTTCTTT	CATLLGSEAFF
TRBV4-1	NA	TRBJ2-2	NA	TGCGCCAGCAGCCAGATCACGACTATTCCCGGGGAGCTGTTTTTT	CASSQITTIPGELFF
TRBV21-1	NA	TRBJ1-3	NA	TGTGCCAGCAGCCCGAGGGACAGGGGGCCGGGAAACACCATATATTTT	CASSPRDRGPGNTIYF
TRBV6-2/TRBV6-3	NA	TRBJ2-2	NA	TGTGCCAGCAGTCCCCCAATGGGGGAGCTGTTTTTT	CASSPPMGELFF
TRBV5-1	NA	TRBJ2-5	NA	TGCGCCAGCAGCGTTGGGCCCGTTAAAGAGACCCAGTACTTC	CASSVGPVKETQYF
TRBV15	NA	TRBJ2-1	NA	TGTGCCACCAGCAGATCTAGCCTCTCCTACAATGAGCAGTTCTTC	CATSRSSLSYNEQFF
TRBV7-3	NA	TRBJ1-2	TRBD1	TGTGCCAGCAGCCCACACGCCGGGACAGTAAACTATGGCTACACCTTC	CASSPHAGTVNYGYTF
TRBV2	few	TRBJ1-2	TRBD1	TGTGCCAGCAGTTCCGGGACAGTCAATGGCTACACCTTC	CASSSGTVNGYTF
TRBV7-8	NA	TRBJ1-6	NA	TGTGCCAGCAGCTTACGGGACACCTATAATTCACCCCTCCACTTT	CASSLRDTYNSPLHF
TRBV2	NA	TRBJ1-5	NA	TGTGCCAGCATGTTCCAGCGGGGAAATAGTGGCAATCAGCCCCAGCATTTT	CASMFQRGNSGNQPQHF
TRBV4-1	NA	TRBJ1-5	NA	TGCGCCAGCAGCCAGGCCCCGGGGAATCAGCCCCAGCATTTT	CASSQAPGNQPQHF
TRBV10-3	NA	TRBJ1-4	NA	TGTGCCACTCGATGGGGGGAGTCTAATGAAAAACTGTTTTTT	CATRWGESNEKLFF
TRBV2	NA	TRBJ2-3	TRBD1	TGTGCCAGCAGAAAAACAGGGGGCACAGATACGCAGTATTTT	CASRKTGGTDTQYF
TRBV6-5	few	TRBJ2-7	NA	TGTGCCAGCAGGGGGAGGACCTACGAGCAGTACTTC	CASRGRTYEQYF
TRBV5-1	NA	TRBJ2-5	NA	TGCGCCAGCAGCTTACAACGGGGGCAAGAGACCCAGTACTTC	CASSLQRGQETQYF
TRBV5-1	NA	TRBJ1-6	NA	TGCGCCAGCAGCCAAACAGGGAGCTCCTATAATTCACCCCTCCACTTT	CASSQTGSSYNSPLHF
TRBV24-1	NA	TRBJ2-1	TRBD1	TGTGCCACCAGTGATTCCACCAGACAGGGGGCCCACAATGAGCAGTTCTTC	CATSDSTRQGAHNEQFF
TRBV3-1/TRBV3-2	NA	TRBJ1-1	NA	TGTGCCAGCAGCCGTAGTGAGAACACTGAAGCTTTCTTT	CASSRSENTEAFF
TRBV25-1	NA	TRBJ1-4	TRBD1	TGTGCCAGCAGTAAATCTACAGGGGGCGCTATCTTGCTGTTTTTT	CASSKSTGGAILLFF
TRBV5-5	NA	TRBJ2-1	NA	TGTGCCAGCAGCTTGCGACTAGAGGTTGAACAGTTCTTC	CASSLRLEVEQFF
TRBV27	NA	TRBJ1-6	NA	TGTGCCAGCAGTTTGGCAGCGTATTCACCCCTCCACTTT	CASSLAAYSPLHF
TRBV5-1	NA	TRBJ2-3	NA	TGCGCCAGCAGCGCCCGTGGGCACCTCACAGATACGCAGTATTTT	CASSARGHLTDTQYF
TRBV7-3	NA	TRBJ2-1	NA	TGTGCCAGCAGCTTAAGTCGGGGGAATGAGCAGTTCTTC	CASSLSRGNEQFF
TRBV10-2	NA	TRBJ1-1	NA	TGCGCCAGCAGTGAGACAGGCATGAACACTGAAGCTTTCTTT	CASSETGMNTEAFF
TRBV4-1	NA	TRBJ2-7	NA	TGCGCCAGCAGCCCATCGGGGGCCTACGAGCAGTACTTC	CASSPSGAYEQYF
TRBV5-5	NA	TRBJ2-5	TRBD1	TGTGCCAGCAGCACGGGACAGTTCCAAGAGACCCAGTACTTC	CASSTGQFQETQYF
TRBV9	NA	TRBJ2-3	TRBD2	TGTGCCAGCAGCGGCATGGTTGGCGGGGGGTTGGCAGATACGCAGTATTTT	CASSGMVGGGLADTQYF
TRBV10-3	NA	TRBJ1-1	TRBD1	TGTGCCTCAACAGGGGGGAACACTGAAGCTTTCTTT	CASTGGNTEAFF
TRBV19	NA	TRBJ1-1	NA	TGTGCCAGTAGTATCGGCGGGGCCAACACTGAAGCTTTCTTT	CASSIGGANTEAFF
TRBV5-3	NA	TRBJ2-1	NA	TGTGCCAGATCCCCGAGCGGATACGAGGATGAGCAGTTCTTC	CARSPSGYEDEQFF
TRBV28	NA	TRBJ2-1	TRBD2	TGTGCCAGCAGTGAAGGGACTAGCGGGAGCAATGAGCAGTTCTTC	CASSEGTSGSNEQFF
TRBV5-5	once	TRBJ1-2	NA	TGTGCCAGCAGCTTAGAATTCGACAGGCCCGGAAATGGCTACACCTTC	CASSLEFDRPGNGYTF
TRBV19	NA	TRBJ2-7	TRBD1	TGTGCCAGTAGTTCGGGACAGGGTATATACGAGCAGTACTTC	CASSSGQGIYEQYF